This is a list of T cell receptor beta chains from one sample in a study of T cells in Graves' hyperthyroidism and ophthalmopathy. TCRdb fed the multiplex PCR reads into MiXCR, producing one record per CDR3 protein. This sample has around 600,000 distinct CDR3 sequences, with 13% to 15% found just once. The sample was blood. The receptors come from a woman in her forties or fifties with Graves' ophthalmopathy. Each CDR3 is given with its conserved first and last residue. The order of the fields is J gene, CDR3 length, V gene, clone size, D gene, CDR3 DNA, CDR3 protein. A D gene is named only where the DNA matches it firmly. Some rows mark clone size as missing; the rest say once, few, many or name a class of expanded clone.

>TRBJ2-5|15|TRBV9|many|TRBD2
TGTGCCAGCAGTGTCTCTGGCGGGAGCGGTGAGACCCAGTACTTC
CASSVSGGSGETQYF
>TRBJ2-5|19|TRBV6-2/TRBV6-3|-|TRBD2
TGTGCCAGCAGCCTCGGGACTAGCGGGGTGTGGCGTCCCCAAGAGACCCAGTACTTC
CASSLGTSGVWRPQETQYF
>TRBJ2-2|17|TRBV27|many|-
TGTGCCAGCAGTCCCAAGGGGACTGCAACGAACACCGGGGAGCTGTTTTTT
CASSPKGTATNTGELFF
>TRBJ2-7|14|TRBV20-1|few|TRBD2
TGCAGTGCTAGGGGACTAGCGGGATTCTACGAGCAGTACTTC
CSARGLAGFYEQYF
>TRBJ2-1|14|TRBV7-8|many|-
TGTGCCAGCAGCCGGGCAGGGGAATACGATGAGCAGTTCTTC
CASSRAGEYDEQFF
>TRBJ1-2|13|TRBV11-2|-|-
TGTGCCAGCAGCTCCGGGCAGCGAAATGGCTACACCTTC
CASSSGQRNGYTF
>TRBJ2-4|17|TRBV5-1|-|TRBD1
TGCGCCAGCAGCATCTCAGGGGGCGCGCAGGGTAAAAACATTCAGTACTTC
CASSISGGAQGKNIQYF
>TRBJ2-1|16|TRBV9|few|-
TGTGCCAGCAGTGATCGGAGAGCGGGCTCCTACAATGAGCAGTTCTTC
CASSDRRAGSYNEQFF
>TRBJ2-1|16|TRBV9|-|TRBD2
TGTGCCAGCAGCGGACGGACTAGCGGGGGGCCTAATGAGCAGTTCTTC
CASSGRTSGGPNEQFF
>TRBJ2-1|14|TRBV9|many|TRBD1
TGTGCCAGCAGCCCCTGGGACAGGGGGAATGAGCAGTTCTTC
CASSPWDRGNEQFF
>TRBJ2-3|14|TRBV13|few|-
TGTGCCAGCAGCTTAGATGCTAGCACAGATACGCAGTATTTT
CASSLDASTDTQYF